The 25 T cell receptor beta chains below come from one sample, sequenced in a study of metastatic and nonmetastatic thyroid tumors. The entire patient cohort was treatment-naive prior to thyroid surgery. TCRdb re-processed the PCR reads through MiXCR. The sample has fewer than 30,000 clones; about 16% are singletons. The sample comprised blood. All receptors derive from a female donor with papillary thyroid cancer or a benign thyroid nodule (not recorded which). Some clones in this sample may be carry-over from other donors' samples.

At least ten counts were recorded for this clone. The genes are TRBV6-2 or TRBV6-3 and TRBJ2-7; 11 bases map to TRBD1. The CDR3 has 21 amino acids. Trimming removed 0 bases from V and 0 bases from J; junction bases left unmatched: 16. The germline CDR1 and CDR2 sequences are MNHEY and SVGEGT. The CDR3 sequence is CASSYSSGRRTGGYSSYEQYF. CDR3 DNA: TGTGCCAGCAGTTACTCTTCGGGGCGGAGGACAGGGGGCTATAGCTCCTACGAGCAGTACTTC.

This clone was recorded at least ten times. The identical CDR3 is also encoded by other nucleotide sequences in the sample. V and J are TRBV20-1 and TRBJ1-2; D is undetermined. This CDR3 contains 12 residues. V lost 8 bases to trimming and J lost 1 base, with 11 bases between them. Germline V CDR1 and CDR2: DFQATT, SNEGSKA (reference sequence). The CDR3: CSTPADNYGYTF. The CDR3 region has the DNA TGCAGTACCCCCGCCGATAACTATGGCTACACCTTC.

CDR3 coding DNA: TGTGCCAGCAGTTTAAAGACACTAGAGCAGTTCTTC. Its translation: CASSLKTLEQFF. The chain recombines TRBV12-3 or TRBV12-4 with TRBJ2-1, with D uncertain. The V and J ends lost 2 bases and 10 bases respectively, with 9 bases between them. This CDR3 comprises 12 residues.

This clone was found many times. This chain links TRBV6-1 with TRBJ1-3; D not resolved. The CDR3 is 14 amino acids. Germline V lookup: CDR1 MNHNS, CDR2 SASEGT. Trimming removed 7 bases from V and 0 bases from J, with 10 bases in between. As DNA, the CDR3 is TGTGCCAGCAAGAGTGTAGTCTCTGGAAACACCATATATTTT. Its translation is CASKSVVSGNTIYF.

The gene calls are TRBV27 and TRBJ2-6; TRBD1 aligns across 7 bases. V gave up 1 base and J gave up 0 bases; unmatched junction bases: 15. Germline CDR1 MNHEY, CDR2 SMNVEV (reference sequence). The CDR3 has 21 residues. The CDR3 here is CASSLYPPTGKHSSGANVLTF. The CDR3 bases are TGTGCCAGCAGTTTATACCCCCCGACAGGGAAGCACTCCTCTGGGGCCAACGTCCTGACTTTC.

This clone was observed many times. The chain couples TRBV19 to TRBJ1-4; tentative D call: TRBD1 (5 bases). This CDR3 comprises 14 residues. Trimming removed 7 bases at V and 10 bases at J, with 19 bases between. Per germline, CDR1 LNHDA and CDR2 SQIVND (reference sequence). CDR3 loop: CASTERGQGGKLFF. CDR3 sequence (DNA): TGTGCCAGTACGGAACGGGGCCAGGGAGGAAAACTGTTTTTT.

This clone showed up many times. At one end the junction does not follow the germline gene, possibly because of a read error. Additional DNA sequences in this sample encode the identical CDR3. The chain couples TRBV3-1 to TRBJ1-4; D might be TRBD1 (5 bases). This CDR3 is 14 amino acids long. Germline CDR1 and CDR2: LGHDT and YNNKEL (reference sequence). The CDR3 loop is CASSQEGTVEKLFF. DNA for the CDR3: TGTGCCAGCAGCCAAGAGGGGACGGTAGAAAAATTGTTTTTT.

This clone appeared many times. The chain links TRBV19 to TRBJ2-3; D possibly corresponds to TRBD2 (6 bases). Germline V gene data show CDR1 as LNHDA and CDR2 as SQIVND (reference sequence). The CDR3 is made up of 17 amino acids. V was trimmed by 0 bases and J by 6 bases, leaving 19 bases between them. CDR3 residues: CASSIDPALASKDTQYF. CDR3 in DNA: TGTGCCAGTAGTATAGATCCCGCCCTAGCGAGTAAGGATACGCAGTATTTT.

This clone was found many times. A much larger clone differs by one base, so this may be a read error. Other DNA variants within this sample encode the same CDR3. V usage is TRBV28 and J usage is TRBJ2-1; D gene uncertain. CDR1 and CDR2 from the germline V gene are MDHEN and SYDVKM. V was cut by 4 bases and J by 6 bases, with 10 bases left in between. The CDR3 is 13 amino acids. CDR3 sequence (DNA): TGTGCCAGCAGTTCGCCGGGCAGCAATGAGCAGTTCTTC. Translated, it gives CASSSPGSNEQFF.

In its sample, this clone was seen many times. A much larger clone lies one base from this, so it may be a read error. The chain recombines TRBV3-1 with TRBJ2-3, with 11 bases fitting TRBD2. The CDR3 has 14 amino acids. Germline trimming cut 5 bases from V and 4 bases from J; bases unmatched to any gene: 2. In germline, CDR1 is LGHDT, CDR2 YNNKEL (reference sequence). CDR3 nucleotide sequence: TGTGCCAGCAGCTTGACTAGCGGGGCAGATACGCAGTATTTT. Translated: CASSLTSGADTQYF.

Concerning this clone: An end of the junction differs from the germline gene, which may be a read error. CDR3 coding DNA: TGTGCCAGCAGCTTAAATAGTGCTGAAAAACTGTATTTT. It translates to CASSLNSAEKLYF. V and J are TRBV7-9 and TRBJ1-4; D unresolved. Germline V lookup: CDR1 SEHNR, CDR2 FQNEAQ (reference sequence). This CDR3 contains 13 residues.

V gene TRBV19 combines with J gene TRBJ2-7, with TRBD2 identical over 8 bases. The CDR3 length is 16 residues. Germline trimming cut 7 bases from V and 2 bases from J; bases unmatched to any gene: 13. Germline V gives CDR1 LNHDA, CDR2 SQIVND (reference sequence). CDR3 loop: CASIPFRAGGTYEQYF. As DNA, the CDR3 is TGTGCCAGTATCCCCTTTCGGGCGGGGGGTACCTACGAGCAGTACTTC. The complete variable domain, with remaining parts taken from reference TRBV19 and TRBJ2-7, reads DGGITQSPKYLFRKEGQNVTLSCEQNLNHDAMYWYRQDPGQGLRLIYYSQIVNDFQKGDIAEGYSVSREKKESFPLTVTSAQKNPTAFYLCASIPFRAGGTYEQYFGPGTRLTVT.

By sample share, this clone is medium-sized. The chain uses TRBV6-1 and TRBJ2-1; tentatively, D is TRBD2 (7 bases). Germline V gives CDR1 MNHNS, CDR2 SASEGT. This CDR3 has 13 residues. Trimming cost V 8 bases and J 4 bases, with 12 bases left between them. The CDR3 bases are TGTGCCAGCGAGGGGGGGCAGTACAATGAGCAGTTCTTC. Amino acid sequence: CASEGGQYNEQFF.

This clone was seen repeatedly, ten times or more. The J gene is TRBJ1-6, the V gene TRBV20-1, with D perhaps TRBD1 (5 bases). Deletions cut 4 bases from V and 5 bases from J, with 12 bases between. This CDR3 comprises 14 residues. Germline CDR1 DFQATT, CDR2 SNEGSKA (reference sequence). The CDR3 loop reads CSATQGRNNSPLHF. Written as DNA, the CDR3 is TGCAGTGCTACCCAGGGACGGAATAATTCACCCCTCCACTTT.

By frequency in the sample, this clone is medium-sized. Other DNA sequences in this sample translate to the same CDR3. V gene TRBV6-1 combines with J gene TRBJ2-2; either TRBD1 or TRBD2 may fit D (5 bases each). The length of the CDR3 is 17 residues. V lost 7 bases, J lost 4 bases, and 22 bases lay in between. The germline CDR1 and CDR2 sequences are MNHNS and SASEGT. The DNA of the CDR3 is TGTGCCAGCATCCGAATGGGGGAAGGGGTTGGCACCGGGGAGCTGTTTTTT. Translation gives CASIRMGEGVGTGELFF.

This clone was counted only a few times. The chain uses TRBV19 and TRBJ1-6, with D unresolved. The V and J ends lost 8 bases and 7 bases respectively, with 6 bases between them. Germline V gene sequence: CDR1 LNHDA, CDR2 SQIVND (reference sequence). The CDR3 has 11 residues. The CDR3, as DNA: TGTGCCAGTGCCTCAAATTCACCCCTCCACTTT. It yields the protein CASASNSPLHF.

CDR3 nucleotides: TGTGCCAGCCGCCTACGGGGGATGGATAACAATGAGCAGTTCTTC. Translating gives CASRLRGMDNNEQFF. This sequence joins TRBV6-1 and TRBJ2-1, with D perhaps matching TRBD2 (6 bases). Germline-derived CDR1 and CDR2 are MNHNS and SASEGT. Trimming shortened V by 8 bases and J by 5 bases, and 19 bases separated the two germline ends. This CDR3 region has 15 residues.

This clone ranks as medium-sized. Other nucleotide sequences in the sample specify the same CDR3. The J gene is TRBJ2-7, the V gene TRBV6-1, with D possibly called TRBD1 or TRBD2 (6 bases each). CDR3 size: 14 residues. Germline-derived CDR1 and CDR2 are MNHNS and SASEGT. Trimming took 4 bases from V and 6 from J, leaving 16 bases between them. This CDR3 reads CASSVSFGGREQYF. CDR3 nucleotides: TGTGCCAGCAGTGTCTCCTTTGGGGGGCGCGAGCAGTACTTC.

This clone was seen ten or more times. CDR3 nucleotide sequence: TGTGCCAGCAGTTACAAGGGGGCCGACACTGAAGCTTTCTTT. It specifies CASSYKGADTEAFF. The chain combines TRBV6-5 with TRBJ1-1, with 7 bases fitting TRBD1. The trim removed 2 bases at V and 3 bases at J, leaving 3 bases unmatched. Per germline, CDR1 MNHEY and CDR2 SVGAGI. This CDR3 is built from 14 residues.

This clone was seen only a few times. J is TRBJ1-2 and V is TRBV9, with 8 bases matching TRBD1. The CDR3 is 15 residues long. V lost 0 bases and J lost 8; bases outside the gene matches: 9. From germline, CDR1 is SGDLS and CDR2 YYNGEE. CDR3 in DNA: TGTGCCAGCAGCGTAGGCCGACAGGGGTCGACGGGCTACACCTTC. Encoded protein: CASSVGRQGSTGYTF.

V gene TRBV6-2 or TRBV6-3 combines with J gene TRBJ2-3; 13 bases are shared with TRBD2. From germline, CDR1 is MNHEY and CDR2 SVGEGT. The J segment lost 3 bases and the V segment lost 8 bases, leaving 17 bases of the junction unmatched. The length of the CDR3 is 19 residues. The CDR3 loop is CASSVRSRLAGGPTDTQYF. In DNA, the CDR3 is TGTGCCAGCTCCGTCCGTTCCCGACTAGCGGGAGGACCAACAGATACGCAGTATTTT.

The chain uses TRBV6-1 and TRBJ1-1; 8 bases match TRBD1. Germline V lookup: CDR1 MNHNS, CDR2 SASEGT. The V and J ends lost 4 bases and 2 bases, in that order; junction bases with no gene match: 12. The CDR3 runs 17 residues. The CDR3 region is CASSGGTGPQRNTEAFF. DNA for the CDR3: TGTGCCAGCAGTGGGGGGACAGGACCGCAAAGAAACACTGAAGCTTTCTTT.

At least ten counts were recorded for this clone. The gene calls are TRBV12-3 or TRBV12-4 and TRBJ2-4, with D hard to call. The germline V and J ends were trimmed by 3 bases and 3 bases, with 21 bases remaining between them. The CDR3 extends over 18 amino acids. The DNA of the CDR3 is TGTGCCAGCAGTTTTGGTCTTGAGTTGACTGGCGTCAAAAACATTCAGTACTTC. Translation gives CASSFGLELTGVKNIQYF.

This clone was observed many times. This rearrangement joins TRBV6-4 to TRBJ2-1, with unresolved D. Trimming removed 4 bases from V and 0 bases from J, with 16 bases in between. CDR1 MRHNA and CDR2 SNTAGT come from the germline V gene. This CDR3 spans 17 amino acids. DNA of the CDR3: TGTGCCAGCAGTGGGCGTGGGCACCCAAGCTCCTACAATGAGCAGTTCTTC. This gives the protein CASSGRGHPSSYNEQFF.

This clone occurred many times. The J gene is TRBJ2-5, the V gene TRBV5-1; 15 nucleotides align to TRBD2. Germline lookup yields CDR1 SGHRS and CDR2 YFSETQ. V trimming: 4 bases; J trimming: 5 bases; junction bases outside the gene matches: 3. The length of the CDR3 is 15 residues. CDR3 region: CASSPGTSGGETQYF. DNA of the CDR3: TGCGCCAGCAGCCCCGGGACTAGCGGGGGGGAGACCCAGTACTTC.